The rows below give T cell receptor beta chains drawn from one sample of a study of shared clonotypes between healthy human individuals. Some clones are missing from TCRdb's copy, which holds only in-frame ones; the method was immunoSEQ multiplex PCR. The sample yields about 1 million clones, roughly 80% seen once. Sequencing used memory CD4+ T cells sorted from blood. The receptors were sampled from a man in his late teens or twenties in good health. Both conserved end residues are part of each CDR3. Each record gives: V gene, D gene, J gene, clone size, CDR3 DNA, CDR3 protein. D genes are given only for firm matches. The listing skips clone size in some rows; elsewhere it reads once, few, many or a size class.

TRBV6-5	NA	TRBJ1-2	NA	TGTGCCAGCAGGTCACCTGCGAGGGTAGTGGATGGCTACACCTTC	CASRSPARVVDGYTF
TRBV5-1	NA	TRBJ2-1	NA	TGCGCCAGCAGCGGTCTAGGATACAATGAGCAGTTCTTC	CASSGLGYNEQFF
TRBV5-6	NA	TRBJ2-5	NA	TGTGCCAGCAGCTGGGACCTCCAAGGGGCCCAGTACTTC	CASSWDLQGAQYF
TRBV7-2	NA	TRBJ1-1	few	TGTGCCAGCAGCCTGCAGGAGAACACTGAAGCTTTCTTT	CASSLQENTEAFF
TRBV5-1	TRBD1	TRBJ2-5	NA	TGCGCCAGCAGCCTGGCCCCGGACAGGGGGCCAGAGACCCAGTACTTC	CASSLAPDRGPETQYF
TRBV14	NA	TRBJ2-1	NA	TGTGCCAGCAGCCAAAAGACAGAGCAGTTCTTC	CASSQKTEQFF
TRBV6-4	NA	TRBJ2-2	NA	TGTGCCAGCAGTATCAGCAACTCCGGGGAGCTGTTTTTT	CASSISNSGELFF
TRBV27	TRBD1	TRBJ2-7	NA	TGTGCCAGCAGTTCGCCGACAGGGGGTTTCCACGAGCAGTACTTC	CASSSPTGGFHEQYF
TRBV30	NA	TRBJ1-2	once	TGTGCCTCCACAGCTAACTATGGCTACACCTTC	CASTANYGYTF
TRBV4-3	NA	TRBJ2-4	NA	TGCGCCAGCAGCCAAGAGTGGGGCGGGTCCAAAAACATTCAGTACTTC	CASSQEWGGSKNIQYF
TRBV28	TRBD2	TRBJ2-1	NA	TGTGCCAGCAGGGACGGACTAGCTGACAATGAGCAGTTCTTC	CASRDGLADNEQFF
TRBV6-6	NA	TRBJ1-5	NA	TGTGCCAGCAGTTCCACCTCGACAGCTTCCAATCAGCCCCAGCATTTT	CASSSTSTASNQPQHF
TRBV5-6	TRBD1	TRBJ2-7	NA	TGTGCCAGCAGCAAGACAGGGTACAGTCTGGCCTACGAGCAGTACTTC	CASSKTGYSLAYEQYF
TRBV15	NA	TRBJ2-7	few	TGTGCCACCAGCAGAGATCGGTCCTACGAGCAGTACTTC	CATSRDRSYEQYF
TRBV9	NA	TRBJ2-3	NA	TGTGCCAGCAGCGTAATAGAGGGCCGGAGAGGAGATACGCAGTATTTT	CASSVIEGRRGDTQYF
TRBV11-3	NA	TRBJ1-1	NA	TGTGCCAGCAGCTCACTCGGGGGCACTGAAGCTTTCTTT	CASSSLGGTEAFF
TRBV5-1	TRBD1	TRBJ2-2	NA	TGCGCCAGCAGCTTGGATAGGACAGGGTTGGACACCGGGGAGCTGTTTTTT	CASSLDRTGLDTGELFF
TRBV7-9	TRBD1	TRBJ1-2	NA	TGTGCCAGCAGCTTAGCCCTCGGACAGGGGGTAGCTTATGGCTACACCTTC	CASSLALGQGVAYGYTF
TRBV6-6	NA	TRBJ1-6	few	TGTGCCAGCAGTGGCCCCTCCCTCTATAATTCACCCCTCCACTTT	CASSGPSLYNSPLHF
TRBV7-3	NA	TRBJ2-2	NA	TGTGCCAGCAGGTCGGTCGGCGGGGAGCTGTTTTTT	CASRSVGGELFF
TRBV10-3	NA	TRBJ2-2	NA	TGTGCCATCAGTGACTGGGGAGGGGGAGCAGGGGACACCGGGGAGCTGTTTTTT	CAISDWGGGAGDTGELFF
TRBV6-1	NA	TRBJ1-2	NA	TGTGCCAGCAGTGAAACGCCAGGGTCTAACTATGGCTACACCTTC	CASSETPGSNYGYTF
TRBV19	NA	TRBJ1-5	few	TGTGCCACCGAAGGGTCCCCAAGACAGCCCCAGCATTTT	CATEGSPRQPQHF
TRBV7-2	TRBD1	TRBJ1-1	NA	TGTGCCAGCAGCTTGCCAGGGGGTATGAACACTGAAGCTTTCTTT	CASSLPGGMNTEAFF
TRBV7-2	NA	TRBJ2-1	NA	TGTGCCAGCAGCCCCGGGGTAGCGAATTACAATGAGCAGTTCTTC	CASSPGVANYNEQFF
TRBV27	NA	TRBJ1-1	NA	TGTGCCAGCAGCTCCTCCCTAGGGGTAGGGTACACTGAAGCTTTCTTT	CASSSSLGVGYTEAFF
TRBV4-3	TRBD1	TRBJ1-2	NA	TGCGCCAGCAGCCAAGATGGGGACAGGGTAGGGGGCTACACCTTC	CASSQDGDRVGGYTF
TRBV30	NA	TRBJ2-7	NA	TGTGCCTGGAGTGGACAGCTTGAAGTGTACTTC	CAWSGQLEVYF
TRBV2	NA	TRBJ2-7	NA	TGTGCCAGCACCGAGGTATCGAGCTCCTACGAGCAGTACTTC	CASTEVSSSYEQYF
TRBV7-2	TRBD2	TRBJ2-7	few	TGTGCCAGCAGTTCTAGCGGGAGGGCCGGCTACGAGCAGTACTTC	CASSSSGRAGYEQYF
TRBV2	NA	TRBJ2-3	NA	TGTGCCAGCGGGACCGAGCCTGATACGCAGTATTTT	CASGTEPDTQYF
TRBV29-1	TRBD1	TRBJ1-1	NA	TGCAGCGTTGTAGGGCAGGGGGGCGCTGAAGCTTTCTTT	CSVVGQGGAEAFF
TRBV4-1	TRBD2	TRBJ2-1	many	TGCGCCAGCAGCCACCCGGGACTAGCGGCGGGAAGCTCCTACAATGAGCAGTTCTTC	CASSHPGLAAGSSYNEQFF
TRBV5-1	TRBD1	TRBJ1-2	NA	TGCGCCAGCAGCTCGGGCGGGACAGGGGTGTTAATAGGTGGCTACACCTTC	CASSSGGTGVLIGGYTF
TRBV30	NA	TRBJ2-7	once	TGTGCCTGGAGTGGTGGCCCCTACGAGCAGTACTTC	CAWSGGPYEQYF
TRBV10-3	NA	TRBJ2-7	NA	TGTGCCATCAGTCTGCAGGGGAACGAGCAGTACTTC	CAISLQGNEQYF
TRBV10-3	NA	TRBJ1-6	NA	TGTGCCATCAGAGGGGAAGGACCCCTCCACTTT	CAIRGEGPLHF
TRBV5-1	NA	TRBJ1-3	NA	TGCGCCAGCAGCTTGTGGGGCATACGAGACAGCTCTGGAAACACCATATATTTT	CASSLWGIRDSSGNTIYF
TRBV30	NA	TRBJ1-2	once	TGTGCCTGGAGTCCAACGGACAGACACTACACCTTC	CAWSPTDRHYTF
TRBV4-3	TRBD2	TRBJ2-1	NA	TGCGCCAGCAGCCGATCCGCGAGCGGGAGGGCCGTCAATGAGCAGTTCTTC	CASSRSASGRAVNEQFF
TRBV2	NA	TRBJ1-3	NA	TGTGCCAGTCAGGCAGCTAAGGACACCATATATTTT	CASQAAKDTIYF
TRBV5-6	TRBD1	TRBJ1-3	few	TGTGCCAGCAGCTTGGGGCCGACAGGGCAAGGAAACACCATATATTTT	CASSLGPTGQGNTIYF
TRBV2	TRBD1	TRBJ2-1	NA	TGTGCCAGCAGTCAGGACAGGGGTTCCTACAATGAGCAGTTCTTC	CASSQDRGSYNEQFF
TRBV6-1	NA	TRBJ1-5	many	TGTGCCAGCCGGGGGGCAGGATCGAGCAATCAGCCCCAGCATTTT	CASRGAGSSNQPQHF
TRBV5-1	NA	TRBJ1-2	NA	TGCGCCAGCAGCCCCCGGGAACGGGGGGACTATGGCTACACCTTC	CASSPRERGDYGYTF
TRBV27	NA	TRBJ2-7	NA	TGTGCCAGCAGCAACAGGGACTCCTACGAGCAGTACTTC	CASSNRDSYEQYF
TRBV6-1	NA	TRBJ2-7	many	TGTGCCAGCAGTGGCTTGGAATACTCCTACGAGCAGTACTTC	CASSGLEYSYEQYF
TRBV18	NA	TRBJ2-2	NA	TGTGCCAGCTCACCGATGGGGATCCCTAACACCGGGGAGCTGTTTTTT	CASSPMGIPNTGELFF
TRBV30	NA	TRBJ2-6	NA	TGTGCCTGGAGTGTATACCACTCCAACGTCCTGACTTTC	CAWSVYHSNVLTF
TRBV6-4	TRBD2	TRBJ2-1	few	TGTGCCAGCAGCGCGACTAGCGCCCTGTACAATGAGCAGTTCTTC	CASSATSALYNEQFF
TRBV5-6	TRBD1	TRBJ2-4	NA	TGTGCCAGCAGCTTCAACAACAGGGGAAACATTCAGTACTTC	CASSFNNRGNIQYF
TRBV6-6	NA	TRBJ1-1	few	TGTGCCAGCAGTTACTCGATGGGTGGCAGGAACACTGAAGCTTTCTTT	CASSYSMGGRNTEAFF
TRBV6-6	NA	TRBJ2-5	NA	TGTGCCAGCAGTTACTCGGGCGTACAGGAGACCCAGTACTTC	CASSYSGVQETQYF
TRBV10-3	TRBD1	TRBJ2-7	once	TGTGCCATGACCCGGGACAGGGGCTACGAGCAGTACTTC	CAMTRDRGYEQYF
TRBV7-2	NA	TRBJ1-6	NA	TGTGCCAGCAGCTTAGTATGGATTAATTCACCCCTCCACTTT	CASSLVWINSPLHF